This TCR beta chain is from a study of monozygotic twins with inflammatory bowel disease. TCRdb reprocessed the 5' RACE reads and reports one entry per CDR3 protein, with no DNA. Its table lists some 89,000 distinct CDR3 sequences. Per germline, CDR1 SGHRS and CDR2 YFSETQ. The CDR3 consists of 11 residues. Material: blood. The rearrangement uses TRBV5-1 and TRBJ2-5. This TCR derives from a human donor with ulcerative colitis or Crohn's disease, or a healthy co-twin of an affected twin (not recorded which). This chain's CDR3 is CASSLDETQYF.